This T cell receptor (beta chain) was sequenced in a study of blood T cell repertoires in COVID-19. This table comes from immunoSEQ multiplex PCR, and its TCRdb copy is limited to in-frame clones, with some not included. The data hold tens of thousands of clones, with around 90% observed a single time. Comments on this clone: The junction shows a germline mismatch at one end, possibly a read error. This specimen includes other DNA sequences encoding the same CDR3.

The receptor was derived from a man aged 50-60 years with active COVID-19. Material for sequencing was peripheral blood.

This CDR3 is CASSYYGQGALNEKLFF. CDR3 nucleotide sequence: TGCGCCAGCAGTTACTACGGACAGGGGGCCTTAAATGAAAAACTGTTTTTT. This chain connects TRBV6-2 or TRBV6-3 to TRBJ1-4, with TRBD1 matching over 11 bases. The germline V gene has CDR1 MNHEY and CDR2 SVGEGT. CDR3 size: 17 residues.